The 7 T cell receptor beta chains presented below share a single source sample, sequenced in a study of blood T cells in healthy people across ages (dated by TCRdb to the mid-2010s). Libraries were constructed by 5' RACE. The instrument was an Illumina HiSeq 2500. A second PCR of roughly 7 to 12 cycles was run with a J-beta primer mix and a sample-barcoded 5' primer. TCRdb handled the public reads itself, with Q25 trimming in fastp and clone calling in MiXCR, and kept productive beta chains. Under each unique CDR3 protein, matching rows form one entry showing the most common genes and DNA. The sample has approximately 1,000,000 distinct CDR3 sequences on record, more than 30% of them singletons. The ten largest account for around 12% of the sample. The sequencing input was blood. These receptor sequences come from a man between 18 and 35 years old in good health.

In this sample, this clonotype turned up a few times. V usage is TRBV6-2 or TRBV6-3 and J usage is TRBJ2-1; D is ambiguous. CDR1 and CDR2 from the germline V gene are MNHEY and SVGEGT. The CDR3 is 14 amino acids. Trimming pared 2 bases from V and 9 bases from J, leaving 14 bases between. CDR3 residues: CASSYPWPEFEQFF. The CDR3, as DNA: TGTGCCAGCAGTTACCCCTGGCCTGAGTTTGAGCAGTTCTTC.

This clonotype was detected a few times. The chain uses TRBV19 and TRBJ1-2; D unclear. The CDR3 has 13 residues. Germline CDR1 is LNHDA and CDR2 is SQIVND (reference sequence). Trimming shortened V by 8 bases and J by 2 bases, and 12 bases separated the two germline ends. In DNA, the CDR3 is TGTGCCAGTTTGAGAGGTCCCAACTATGGCTACACCTTC. Residues: CASLRGPNYGYTF. The full variable domain, completed using reference TRBV19 and TRBJ1-2, is DGGITQSPKYLFRKEGQNVTLSCEQNLNHDAMYWYRQDPGQGLRLIYYSQIVNDFQKGDIAEGYSVSREKKESFPLTVTSAQKNPTAFYLCASLRGPNYGYTFGSGTRLTVV.

This clonotype appeared once. J is TRBJ2-7 and V is TRBV3-1, with D possibly being TRBD2 (5 bases). Trimming removed 0 bases from V and 7 bases from J, with 16 bases in between. The CDR3 length is 15 residues. Germline V CDR1 and CDR2: LGHDT, YNNKEL (reference sequence). The CDR3: CASSQEGGSPNEQYF. CDR3 DNA sequence: TGTGCCAGCAGCCAAGAAGGAGGCTCACCGAATGAGCAGTACTTC.

V and J are TRBV7-8 and TRBJ2-7; D unclear. V lost 2 bases and J lost 5, with 7 bases in between. Germline V gene lookup returns CDR1 SGHVS and CDR2 FQNEAQ. There are 12 residues in the CDR3. In DNA form, the CDR3 reads TGTGCCAGCAGCTTAAGCGCAAACGAGCAGTACTTC. Its protein product is CASSLSANEQYF.

The chain has TRBV27 and TRBJ2-1; weak D call: TRBD2 (6 bases). This CDR3 has 16 amino acids. Germline-derived CDR1 and CDR2 are MNHEY and SMNVEV (reference sequence). The ends were cut back, 3 bases at V and 6 bases at J, with 18 bases in the middle. CDR3 in DNA: TGTGCCAGCAGTTTGCTTCCGGGCCCGGGGGTCAATGAGCAGTTCTTC. It specifies CASSLLPGPGVNEQFF.

The chain employs TRBV15 and TRBJ1-4; D uncertain. V lost 2 bases and J 8 bases, leaving 18 bases between the germline ends. The CDR3 has 16 residues. Germline V CDR1 and CDR2: LNHNV, YYDKDF (reference sequence). CDR3: CATSRRDGGFLEKLFF. CDR3 in DNA: TGTGCCACCAGCAGACGCGACGGAGGCTTTTTAGAAAAACTGTTTTTT.

This rearrangement joins TRBV20-1 to TRBJ1-1; 8 positions match TRBD1. Germline lookup yields CDR1 DFQATT and CDR2 SNEGSKA (reference sequence). J gave up 0 bases and V 5 bases, and 5 bases lay outside the gene matches. This CDR3 region has 14 residues. The CDR3: CSADRGGMNTEAFF. CDR3 bases: TGCAGTGCTGACAGGGGAGGCATGAACACTGAAGCTTTCTTT.